The entry below gives a single TCR beta chain sequence along with its context. Its antigen remains unidentified. The germline V and J ends were trimmed by 2 bases and 5 bases, with 10 bases remaining between them. This CDR3 has 12 residues. Per the germline V gene, CDR1 is GTSNPN and CDR2 is SVGIG (reference sequence). The PCR used 60 Vbeta and 13 Jbeta primers. Clones were sequenced by immunoSEQ multiplex PCR, and TCRdb holds only the in-frame ones, with some missing. The sample consists of 100,000 to 130,000 clones, more than 65% of them appearing once. These data originate in a study of cytomegalovirus exposure and HLA in healthy donors. Study-wide findings and caveats: Analysis was performed later, and it showed HLA-associated TCR beta chains to be more clonally expanded than equally common others. Later on, a genetic analysis was performed. It linked a missense variant in DCLRE1C with V- and J-gene trimming of TCR beta.

This rearrangement joins TRBV30 to TRBJ2-7, with D possibly matching TRBD2 (5 bases). Sequencing used PBMCs. This TCR was recovered from a young man in good health and CMV-seronegative. The CDR3 bases are TGTGCCTGGAGTCTCGGGATACACGAGCAGTACTTC. Protein product: CAWSLGIHEQYF.